This T cell receptor (beta chain) was identified during a study of T-cell reconstitution after alpha-beta-depleted transplantation in children. Whole-study results and caveats: Surviving recipient cells, namely T cells and thymic progenitors, were the source of high day-60 TCRbeta diversity in some patients. Newly produced T cells mostly accounted for T-cell counts and diversity one year post-transplant. Reportedly, alpha-beta T cells present about two months post-transplant originated from several hundred expanded clones of graft origin.

Concerning this clonotype: What it binds is not known.

For TCRbeta, the library was prepared with unique molecular identifiers. TCRdb itself ran the PCR reads through MiXCR, one entry per CDR3 protein. The sample has about 58,000 distinct CDR3 sequences, 44% seen once. The sample in question was PBMCs, mostly from graft donor cells, obtained 360 days after TCRalphabeta/CD19-depleted stem cell transplant. This receptor was obtained from a male patient younger than 18 who had a stem cell transplant for acute lymphoblastic leukemia, so the T cells may come from the graft donor.

The CDR3 protein is CASSQGKNEQFF. The CDR3 DNA follows: TGTGCCAGCAGCCAAGGGAAAAATGAGCAGTTCTTC. The chain uses TRBV4-2 and TRBJ2-1; D remains ambiguous. Germline assignment: CDR1 LGHNA and CDR2 YNFKEQ. V was clipped by 1 base and J by 7 bases, with 5 bases between them. The CDR3 has 12 amino acids.